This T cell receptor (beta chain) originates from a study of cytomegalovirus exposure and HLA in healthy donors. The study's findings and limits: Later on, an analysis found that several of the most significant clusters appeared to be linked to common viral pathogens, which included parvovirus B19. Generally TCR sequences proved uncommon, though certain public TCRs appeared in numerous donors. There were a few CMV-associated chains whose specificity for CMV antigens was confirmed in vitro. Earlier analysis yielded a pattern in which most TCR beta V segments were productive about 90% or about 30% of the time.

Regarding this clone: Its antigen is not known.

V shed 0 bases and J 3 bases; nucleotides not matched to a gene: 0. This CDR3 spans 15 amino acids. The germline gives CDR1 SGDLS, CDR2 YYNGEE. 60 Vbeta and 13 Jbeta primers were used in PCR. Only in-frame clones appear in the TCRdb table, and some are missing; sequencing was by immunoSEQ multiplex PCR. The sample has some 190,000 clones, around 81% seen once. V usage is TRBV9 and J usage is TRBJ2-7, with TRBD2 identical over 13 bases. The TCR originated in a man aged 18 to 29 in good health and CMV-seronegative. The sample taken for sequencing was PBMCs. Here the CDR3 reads CASSVGTSGGYEQYF. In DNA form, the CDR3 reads TGTGCCAGCAGCGTAGGGACTAGCGGGGGCTACGAGCAGTACTTC.